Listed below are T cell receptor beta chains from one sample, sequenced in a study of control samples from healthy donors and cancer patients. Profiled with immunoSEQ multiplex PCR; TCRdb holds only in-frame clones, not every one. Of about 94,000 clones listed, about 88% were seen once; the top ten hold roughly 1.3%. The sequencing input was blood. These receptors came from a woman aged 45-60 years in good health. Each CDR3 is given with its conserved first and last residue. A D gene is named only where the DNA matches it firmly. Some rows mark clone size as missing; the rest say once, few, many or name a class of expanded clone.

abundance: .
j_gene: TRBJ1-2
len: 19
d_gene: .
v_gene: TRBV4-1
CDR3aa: CASSQFKGLGGQGEYGYTF
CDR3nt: TGCGCCAGCAGCCAATTCAAAGGATTAGGGGGGCAGGGTGAATATGGCTACACCTTC

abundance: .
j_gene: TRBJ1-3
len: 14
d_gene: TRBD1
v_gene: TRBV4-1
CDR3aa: CASRPGQGRNTIYF
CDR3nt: TGCGCCAGCAGGCCGGGACAGGGTAGAAACACCATATATTTT

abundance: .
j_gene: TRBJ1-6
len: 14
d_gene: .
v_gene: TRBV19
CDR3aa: CASSIRQGDSPLHF
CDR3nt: TGTGCCAGTAGTATCCGTCAGGGCGACTCACCCCTCCACTTT

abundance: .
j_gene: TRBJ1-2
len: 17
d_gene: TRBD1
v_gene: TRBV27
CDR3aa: CASSSRTGEGDFKGYTF
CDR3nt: TGTGCCAGCAGTTCCCGAACAGGGGAGGGAGACTTTAAGGGCTACACCTTC

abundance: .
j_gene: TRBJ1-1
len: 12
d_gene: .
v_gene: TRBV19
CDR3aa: CASNDRNTEAFF
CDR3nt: TGTGCCAGTAATGACCGGAACACTGAAGCTTTCTTT

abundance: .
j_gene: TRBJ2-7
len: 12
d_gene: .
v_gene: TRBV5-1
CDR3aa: CASSLPADEQYF
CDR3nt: TGCGCCAGCAGCTTGCCCGCGGACGAGCAGTACTTC

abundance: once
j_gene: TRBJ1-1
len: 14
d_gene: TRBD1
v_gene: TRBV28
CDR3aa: CASSFRGMNTEAFF
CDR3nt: TGTGCCAGCAGTTTCAGGGGGATGAACACTGAAGCTTTCTTT

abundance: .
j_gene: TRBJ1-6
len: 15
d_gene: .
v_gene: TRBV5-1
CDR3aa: CASSFITGTNSPLHF
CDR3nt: TGCGCCAGCAGCTTTATCACAGGGACAAATTCACCCCTCCACTTT

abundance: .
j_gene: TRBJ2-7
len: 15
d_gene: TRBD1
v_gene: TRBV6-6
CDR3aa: CASSSRDRRSYEQYF
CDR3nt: TGTGCCAGCAGTAGCCGGGACAGGCGATCCTACGAGCAGTACTTC

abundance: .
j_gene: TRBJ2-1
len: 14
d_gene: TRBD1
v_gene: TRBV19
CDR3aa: CASRQGATYNEQFF
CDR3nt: TGTGCCAGTAGGCAGGGGGCGACCTACAATGAGCAGTTCTTC

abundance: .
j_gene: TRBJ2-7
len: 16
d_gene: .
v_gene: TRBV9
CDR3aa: CASSVDLSSGRNEQYF
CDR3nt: TGTGCCAGCAGCGTAGATTTATCGTCGGGCAGGAACGAGCAGTACTTC